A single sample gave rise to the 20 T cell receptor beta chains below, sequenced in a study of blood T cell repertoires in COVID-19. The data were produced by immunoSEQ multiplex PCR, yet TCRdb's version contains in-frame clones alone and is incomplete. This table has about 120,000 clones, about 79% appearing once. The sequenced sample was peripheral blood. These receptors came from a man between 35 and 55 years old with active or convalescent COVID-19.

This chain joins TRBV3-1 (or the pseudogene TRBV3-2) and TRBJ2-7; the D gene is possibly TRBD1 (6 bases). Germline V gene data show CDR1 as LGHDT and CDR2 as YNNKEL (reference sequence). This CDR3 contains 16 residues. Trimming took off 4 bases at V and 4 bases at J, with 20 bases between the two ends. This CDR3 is CASSPRVSGTPYEQYF. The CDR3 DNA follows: TGTGCCAGCAGCCCTAGGGTGTCCGGGACACCTTACGAGCAGTACTTC.

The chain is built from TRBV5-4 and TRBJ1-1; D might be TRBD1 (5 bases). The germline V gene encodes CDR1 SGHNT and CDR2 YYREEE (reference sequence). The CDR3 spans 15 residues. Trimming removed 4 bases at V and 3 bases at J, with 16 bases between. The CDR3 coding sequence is TGTGCCAGCAGCAGGAGGGGCAGGGAGGACACTGAAGCTTTCTTT. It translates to CASSRRGREDTEAFF.

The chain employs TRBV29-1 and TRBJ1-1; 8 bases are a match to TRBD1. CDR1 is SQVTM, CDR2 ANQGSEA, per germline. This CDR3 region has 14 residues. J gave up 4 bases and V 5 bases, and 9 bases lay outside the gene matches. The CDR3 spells CSVMPSGGGTEAFF. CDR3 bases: TGCAGCGTTATGCCGTCAGGGGGCGGCACTGAAGCTTTCTTT.

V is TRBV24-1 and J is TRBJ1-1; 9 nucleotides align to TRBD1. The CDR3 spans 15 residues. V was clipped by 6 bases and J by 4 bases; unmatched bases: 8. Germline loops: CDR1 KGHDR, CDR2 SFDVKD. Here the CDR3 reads CATSPSGTGITEAFF. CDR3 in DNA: TGTGCCACCAGTCCGTCGGGGACAGGGATCACTGAAGCTTTCTTT.

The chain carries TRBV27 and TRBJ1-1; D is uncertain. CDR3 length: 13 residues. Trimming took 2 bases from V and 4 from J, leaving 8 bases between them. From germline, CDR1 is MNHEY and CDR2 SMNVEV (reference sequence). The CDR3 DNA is TGTGCCAGCAGTTTAGCCCCGGGCACTGAAGCTTTCTTT. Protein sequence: CASSLAPGTEAFF.

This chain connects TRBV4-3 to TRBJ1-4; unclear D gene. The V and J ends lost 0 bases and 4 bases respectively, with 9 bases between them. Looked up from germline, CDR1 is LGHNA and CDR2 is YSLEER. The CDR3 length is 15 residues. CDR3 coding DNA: TGCGCCAGCAGCCAAGATCTGGGAGGTAATGAAAAACTGTTTTTT. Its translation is CASSQDLGGNEKLFF.

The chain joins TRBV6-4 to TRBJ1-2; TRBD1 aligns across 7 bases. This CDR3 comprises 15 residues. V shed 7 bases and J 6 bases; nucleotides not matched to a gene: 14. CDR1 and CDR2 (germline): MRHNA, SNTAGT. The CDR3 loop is CASNPTGQSIHGYTF. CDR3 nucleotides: TGTGCCAGCAACCCTACGGGACAGAGTATCCATGGCTACACCTTC.

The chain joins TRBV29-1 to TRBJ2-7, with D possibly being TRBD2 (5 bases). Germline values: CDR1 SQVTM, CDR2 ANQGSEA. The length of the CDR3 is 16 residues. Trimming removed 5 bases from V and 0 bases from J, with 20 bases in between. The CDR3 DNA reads TGCAGCGTTTCATCGGGCGCGGGCGGAAGCTCCTACGAGCAGTACTTC. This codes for CSVSSGAGGSSYEQYF.

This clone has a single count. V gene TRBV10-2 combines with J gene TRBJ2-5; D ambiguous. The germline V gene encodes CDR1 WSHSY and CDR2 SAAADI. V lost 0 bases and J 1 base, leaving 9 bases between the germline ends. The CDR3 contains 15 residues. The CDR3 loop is CASSESNTLQETQYF. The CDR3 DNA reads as TGCGCCAGCAGTGAGTCGAACACCCTCCAAGAGACCCAGTACTTC.

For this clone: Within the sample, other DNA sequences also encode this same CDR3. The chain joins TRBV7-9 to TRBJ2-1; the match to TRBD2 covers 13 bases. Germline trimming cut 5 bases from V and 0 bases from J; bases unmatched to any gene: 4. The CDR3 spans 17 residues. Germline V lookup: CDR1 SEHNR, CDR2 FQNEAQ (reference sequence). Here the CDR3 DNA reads TGTGCCAGCAGCCCCGGACTAGCGGGAGTCTCCTACAATGAGCAGTTCTTC. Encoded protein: CASSPGLAGVSYNEQFF.

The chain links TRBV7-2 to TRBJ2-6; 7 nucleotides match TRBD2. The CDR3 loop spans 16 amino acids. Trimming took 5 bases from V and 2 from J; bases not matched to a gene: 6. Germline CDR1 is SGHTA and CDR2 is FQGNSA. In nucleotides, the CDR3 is TGTGCCAGCAGCCTCCGGGGAGGGGCTGGGGCCAACGTCCTGACTTTC. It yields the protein CASSLRGGAGANVLTF. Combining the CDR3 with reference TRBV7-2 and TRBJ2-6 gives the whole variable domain GAGVSQSPSNKVTEKGKDVELRCDPISGHTALYWYRQSLGQGLEFLIYFQGNSAPDKSGLPSDRFSAERTGGSVSTLTIQRTQQEDSAVYLCASSLRGGAGANVLTFGAGSRLTVL.

The DNA of the CDR3 is TGTGCCAGCAGCTTAAAAGGGGGCACTGAAGCTTTCTTT. This gives the protein CASSLKGGTEAFF. The gene calls are TRBV7-9 and TRBJ1-1; TRBD1 might be the D (6 bases). V lost 2 bases and J lost 4, with 8 bases in between. Per germline, CDR1 SEHNR and CDR2 FQNEAQ (reference sequence). The CDR3 is made up of 13 amino acids.

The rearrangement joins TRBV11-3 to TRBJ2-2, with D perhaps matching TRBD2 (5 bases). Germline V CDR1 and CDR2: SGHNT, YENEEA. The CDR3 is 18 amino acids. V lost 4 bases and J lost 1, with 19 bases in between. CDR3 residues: CASSSYLGVGVNTGELFF. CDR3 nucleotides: TGTGCCAGCAGCTCCTACCTCGGGGTAGGAGTGAACACCGGGGAGCTGTTTTTT. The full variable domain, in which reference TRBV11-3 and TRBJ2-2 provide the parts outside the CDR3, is EAGVVQSPRYKIIEKKQPVAFWCNPISGHNTLYWYLQNLGQGPELLIRYENEEAVDDSQLPKDRFSAERLKGVDSTLKIQPAELGDSAVYLCASSSYLGVGVNTGELFFGEGSRLTVL.

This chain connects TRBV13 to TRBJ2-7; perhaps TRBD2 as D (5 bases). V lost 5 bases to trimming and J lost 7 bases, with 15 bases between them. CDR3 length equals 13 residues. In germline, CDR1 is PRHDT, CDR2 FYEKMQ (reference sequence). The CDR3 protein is CASSPGRSLEQYF. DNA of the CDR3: TGTGCCAGCAGCCCGGGGAGAAGCTTAGAGCAGTACTTC.

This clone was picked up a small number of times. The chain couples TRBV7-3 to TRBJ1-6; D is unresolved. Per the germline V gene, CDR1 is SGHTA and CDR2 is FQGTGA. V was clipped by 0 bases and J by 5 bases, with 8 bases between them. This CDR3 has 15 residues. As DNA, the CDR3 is TGTGCCAGCAGCTTAACCCGTGACAATAATTCACCCCTCCACTTT. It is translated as CASSLTRDNNSPLHF.

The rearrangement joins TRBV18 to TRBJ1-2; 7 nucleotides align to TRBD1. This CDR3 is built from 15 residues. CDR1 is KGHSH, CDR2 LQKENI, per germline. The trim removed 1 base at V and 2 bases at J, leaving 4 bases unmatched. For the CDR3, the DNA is TGTGCCAGCTCACCACAAAAGGGGGCCAACTATGGCTACACCTTC. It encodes CASSPQKGANYGYTF.

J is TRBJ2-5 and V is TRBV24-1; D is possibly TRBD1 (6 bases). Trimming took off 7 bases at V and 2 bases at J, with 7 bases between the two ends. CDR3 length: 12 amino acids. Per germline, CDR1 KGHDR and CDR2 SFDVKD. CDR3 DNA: TGTGCCACCAGGGACAGTCAAGAGACCCAGTACTTC. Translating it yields CATRDSQETQYF.

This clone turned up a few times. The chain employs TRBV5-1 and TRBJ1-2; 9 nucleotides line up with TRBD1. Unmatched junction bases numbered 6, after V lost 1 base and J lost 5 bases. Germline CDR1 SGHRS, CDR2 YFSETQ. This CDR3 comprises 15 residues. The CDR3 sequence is CASSLSDRGWYGYTF. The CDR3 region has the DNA TGCGCCAGCAGCTTGTCGGACAGGGGATGGTATGGCTACACCTTC.

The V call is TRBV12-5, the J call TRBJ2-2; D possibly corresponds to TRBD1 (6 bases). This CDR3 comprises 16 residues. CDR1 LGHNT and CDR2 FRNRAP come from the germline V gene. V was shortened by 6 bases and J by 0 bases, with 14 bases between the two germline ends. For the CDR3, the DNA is TGTGCTAGTGGCCCACCCCGGACAGCGAACACCGGGGAGCTGTTTTTT. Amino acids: CASGPPRTANTGELFF.

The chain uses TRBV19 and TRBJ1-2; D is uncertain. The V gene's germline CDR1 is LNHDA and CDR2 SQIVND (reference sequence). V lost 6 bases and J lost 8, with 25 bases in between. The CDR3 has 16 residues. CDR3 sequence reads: CASSARWKGSSGGYTF. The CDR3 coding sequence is TGTGCCAGTAGCGCAAGGTGGAAGGGATCTTCGGGAGGCTACACCTTC.